This is a list of T cell receptor beta chains from one sample in a study of tumor and adjacent non-tumor tissue in lung cancer. TCRdb fed the multiplex PCR reads into MiXCR, producing one record per CDR3 protein. The sample lists fewer than 85,000 distinct CDR3 sequences, about three quarters occurring once. The specimen sequenced was lung tumor tissue. Receptor source: a woman between 50 and 59 years old with non-small cell lung cancer. Each CDR3 is given with its conserved first and last residue. The D gene is left open where the match is weak. For some rows the clone size is stated as once, few or many, or as a class when expanded; others skip it.

size: .
D: .
V: TRBV11-2
J: TRBJ1-5
DNA: TGTGCCAGCATTAGCGGGCGACGAAATCCGCCCCAGTACTTT
CDR3: CASISGRRNPPQYF

size: .
D: TRBD2
V: TRBV6-6
J: TRBJ2-1
DNA: TGTGCCATCTGGAGCGGGAGGACCTACAATGAGCAGTTCTTC
CDR3: CAIWSGRTYNEQFF

size: few
D: .
V: TRBV7-2
J: TRBJ2-3
DNA: TGTGCCAGCAGATTTAAGGCAGGACCAGATACACAGTATTTT
CDR3: CASRFKAGPDTQYF

size: .
D: TRBD2
V: TRBV4-2
J: TRBJ2-3
DNA: TGTGCCAACAGCTCCAGGACTAGTGATACAGATACACAGTATTTT
CDR3: CANSSRTSDTDTQYF

size: few
D: .
V: TRBV10-3
J: TRBJ1-1
DNA: TGTGCCATCAGTGAGTCGCCCAGGGAGAACACTGAAACTTTCTTT
CDR3: CAISESPRENTETFF

size: .
D: .
V: TRBV6-2/TRBV6-3
J: TRBJ2-3
DNA: TGTGCCAGCAGTTACAGTCCCTGGGACACAGATACGCGGTATTTT
CDR3: CASSYSPWDTDTRYF

size: .
D: .
V: TRBV11-2
J: TRBJ2-7
DNA: TGTGCCCGCAGCCTGACGGACACTGCGTACAAGCAGTACTTC
CDR3: CARSLTDTAYKQYF

size: once
D: .
V: TRBV29-1
J: TRBJ1-3
DNA: TGTAGCGGAATCACAGGGTCGGTTGGAAACACTGTATATTTT
CDR3: CSGITGSVGNTVYF

size: .
D: .
V: TRBV4-2
J: TRBJ2-7
DNA: TGTGCCAGCAGCCAAGATAGGACCTCCAGCTCCTACAAGCAGCACTTC
CDR3: CASSQDRTSSSYKQHF

size: .
D: .
V: TRBV29-1
J: TRBJ1-2
DNA: .
CDR3: CSVGAGSSYGYAF

size: .
D: .
V: TRBV19
J: TRBJ1-2
DNA: TGTGCCAGTTCAAGTACCGGGCTCCAGGGGTCCCGCGGCTACACCTTC
CDR3: CASSSTGLQGSRGYTF

size: .
D: TRBD2
V: TRBV6-1
J: TRBJ2-7
DNA: TGTGCCAGCAGTGAGGGACTAGCAGACTCCTACGAGCAGTACTTC
CDR3: CASSEGLADSYEQYF

size: .
D: .
V: TRBV12-3/TRBV12-4
J: TRBJ2-1
DNA: TGTGCCAGCAGTTTAGGGCAGACTGAGCAGTTCTTC
CDR3: CASSLGQTEQFF

size: medium-sized
D: TRBD1
V: TRBV12-3/TRBV12-4
J: TRBJ1-2
DNA: TGTGCCAGCAGTAGACAGGGATTAGGGAAAGATGGCTACACCTTC
CDR3: CASSRQGLGKDGYTF

size: .
D: .
V: TRBV6-2/TRBV6-3
J: TRBJ2-7
DNA: TGTGCCAGCAACGGAAGTCGGTACGAGCAGTACTTC
CDR3: CASNGSRYEQYF

size: .
D: TRBD2
V: TRBV6-6
J: TRBJ2-1
DNA: TGTGCCAACGGGAGCGGGAGGACCTACAATGAGCAGTTGTTC
CDR3: CANGSGRTYNEQLF

size: .
D: .
V: TRBV11-3
J: TRBJ2-2
DNA: TGTGCCAGCAGCTGGAGGAGTCAGGCCACCGAGGAGCTGTTTTTT
CDR3: CASSWRSQATEELFF

size: many
D: TRBD1
V: TRBV28
J: TRBJ2-5
DNA: TGTGCCAGCAGTTTGGCCAGGGGGTTAGGATTTTTCCAAGAGACCCAGTACTTC
CDR3: CASSLARGLGFFQETQYF

size: .
D: TRBD2
V: TRBV12-3/TRBV12-4
J: TRBJ2-7
DNA: TGTGCCAGCAATTCCCAGGCGGGACTAGCCGGAGGGTACGAGCAGTACTTC
CDR3: CASNSQAGLAGGYEQYF

size: .
D: .
V: TRBV6-1
J: TRBJ2-2
DNA: TGTGCCAGCCTACGGGATGGGACTCTAGTCCGCGGGGAGCTGTTTTTC
CDR3: CASLRDGTLVRGELFF

size: .
D: .
V: TRBV6-1
J: TRBJ2-3
DNA: TGTGCCAGCAGCCAGATTGGACTGGCCAGCGCGGATACGCAGTATTTT
CDR3: CASSQIGLASADTQYF

size: .
D: TRBD1
V: TRBV11-2
J: TRBJ1-6
DNA: TGTGCCAGCAGCTTAGAGACAGGGGGCCATTCACACCTCCTCTTT
CDR3: CASSLETGGHSHLLF

size: .
D: .
V: TRBV28
J: TRBJ1-3
DNA: TGTGCCAGCAGTGGAGCCCCTGGGGAGGACCGCTGCTCTGGAAACACCATATATTTT
CDR3: CASSGAPGEDRCSGNTIYF

size: .
D: .
V: TRBV7-9
J: TRBJ1-2
DNA: TGTACCAGCAGCTTCGGGTCATACTATGGATACACCTTC
CDR3: CTSSFGSYYGYTF

size: once
D: .
V: TRBV11-2
J: TRBJ1-5
DNA: TGTGCCACCAGCGCGGAGGGGATTAGCAATCAGCCCCGGCATTTT
CDR3: CATSAEGISNQPRHF

size: .
D: .
V: TRBV12-3/TRBV12-4
J: TRBJ2-7
DNA: TGTACCAGCGGCCGTGGCTCCTACGAGCAGTACTTC
CDR3: CTSGRGSYEQYF

size: once
D: .
V: TRBV12-3/TRBV12-4
J: TRBJ2-7
DNA: TGTGCCATCAGCATACCCGGTGGCGATCAGTACTTC
CDR3: CAISIPGGDQYF

size: .
D: .
V: TRBV6-1
J: TRBJ2-1
DNA: TGTAGCAGCAGTGAGTGGGGTGAGCAGTTCTTC
CDR3: CSSSEWGEQFF

size: .
D: .
V: TRBV6-5
J: TRBJ2-7
DNA: TGTGCCAGCAGCTACTCGGCCTACGTGCAGTACTTC
CDR3: CASSYSAYVQYF

size: .
D: TRBD2
V: TRBV11-2
J: TRBJ2-5
DNA: TGTGCCAGAAGCTTAGCAGCGGGAGGTGCCCGGGTCCAAGAGACCCAGTACTTC
CDR3: CARSLAAGGARVQETQYF

size: .
D: .
V: TRBV10-1
J: TRBJ2-7
DNA: TGCGCCAGCATTGACCCAGGGAAGGAGTACGAGCAGTACTTC
CDR3: CASIDPGKEYEQYF

size: .
D: .
V: TRBV6-5
J: TRBJ1-3
DNA: TGTGCCAGCAGTTATTCGGGGGGTGGTGGAGACACCATATATTTT
CDR3: CASSYSGGGGDTIYF

size: .
D: .
V: TRBV4-2
J: TRBJ1-5
DNA: TGTGGCAACAGCCAAGACCTCACTACCAATCAGCCCCAGCATTTT
CDR3: CGNSQDLTTNQPQHF

size: .
D: TRBD2
V: TRBV29-1
J: TRBJ2-2
DNA: TGCAGCGTTTTGGTAGCGGGAGGCGCGAACACCGGGGAGCTGTTTTTT
CDR3: CSVLVAGGANTGELFF

size: .
D: .
V: TRBV10-3
J: TRBJ1-2
DNA: TGTGCCATCAGTGCGGGGAACGTCTATGGCTATACCTTC
CDR3: CAISAGNVYGYTF

size: .
D: .
V: TRBV6-5
J: TRBJ1-6
DNA: TGTGCCAGCAGTTCTCAAATAGCAGATTCTCCCCTCCACTTT
CDR3: CASSSQIADSPLHF

size: .
D: .
V: TRBV29-1
J: TRBJ2-1
DNA: TGCAGCACCTGGGCTGGCGGCAACAATGAGCAGTTCTTC
CDR3: CSTWAGGNNEQFF

size: .
D: .
V: TRBV11-2
J: TRBJ2-7
DNA: TGTGTCAAGAGCTTAGATCCCGATCTCTCCTACGAGCAATACTTC
CDR3: CVKSLDPDLSYEQYF

size: .
D: .
V: TRBV29-1
J: TRBJ1-1
DNA: TGCAGCATTGCGGACCCCCACGGGAACACTGAAGCTTTCTTC
CDR3: CSIADPHGNTEAFF

size: .
D: TRBD2
V: TRBV20-1
J: TRBJ2-7
DNA: TGCAGTCCTAGTGGAAGCGGGAAGATTGAGGACGAGCAGTACTTC
CDR3: CSPSGSGKIEDEQYF